A selection of T cell receptor beta chains follows, all from one sample in a study of blood T cell repertoires in COVID-19. TCRdb keeps only in-frame clones here, not all; method: immunoSEQ multiplex PCR. The data show around 100,000 clones, 82% seen once. Sequenced material: peripheral blood. Receptors originate from a man in his 60s with acute or convalescent COVID-19. CDR3s include the opening cysteine and the closing phenylalanine or tryptophan. Fields, in order: CDR3 length, J gene, V gene, D gene, clone size, CDR3 protein, CDR3 DNA. The D gene is left open where the match is weak. Rows may omit the clone size; those that give it use once, few, many or a size class.

CDR3 length: 14; J gene: TRBJ1-1; V gene: TRBV18; D gene: NA; clone size: few; CDR3 protein: CASNPDQGGTEAFF; CDR3 DNA: TGTGCCAGCAACCCCGATCAGGGAGGAACTGAAGCTTTCTTT
CDR3 length: 14; J gene: TRBJ2-7; V gene: TRBV7-9; D gene: NA; clone size: NA; CDR3 protein: CASSFSGTPYEQYF; CDR3 DNA: TGTGCCAGCAGCTTTTCCGGGACACCCTACGAGCAGTACTTC
CDR3 length: 13; J gene: TRBJ1-1; V gene: TRBV18; D gene: NA; clone size: once; CDR3 protein: CASSPDREEGAFF; CDR3 DNA: TGTGCCAGCTCACCTGACCGGGAAGAAGGGGCTTTCTTT
CDR3 length: 15; J gene: TRBJ1-2; V gene: TRBV7-6; D gene: TRBD1; clone size: many; CDR3 protein: CASSPGQVPSYGYTF; CDR3 DNA: TGTGCCAGCAGCCCTGGACAGGTTCCCTCCTATGGCTACACCTTC
CDR3 length: 14; J gene: TRBJ2-1; V gene: TRBV7-3; D gene: TRBD1; clone size: NA; CDR3 protein: CASSLSTGGVEQFF; CDR3 DNA: TGTGCCAGCAGCTTATCAACAGGGGGCGTAGAGCAGTTCTTC
CDR3 length: 16; J gene: TRBJ1-5; V gene: TRBV18; D gene: TRBD1; clone size: NA; CDR3 protein: CASSGTGYIRNQPQHF; CDR3 DNA: TGTGCCAGCTCAGGGACAGGGTACATCCGCAATCAGCCCCAGCATTTT
CDR3 length: 14; J gene: TRBJ2-7; V gene: TRBV28; D gene: NA; clone size: NA; CDR3 protein: CASLGASGSYEQYF; CDR3 DNA: TGTGCCTCCTTGGGGGCTAGCGGCTCCTACGAGCAGTACTTC
CDR3 length: 16; J gene: TRBJ1-5; V gene: TRBV23-1; D gene: TRBD1; clone size: NA; CDR3 protein: CASSQWGQGADQPQHF; CDR3 DNA: TGCGCCAGCAGTCAATGGGGACAGGGGGCCGATCAGCCCCAGCATTTT
CDR3 length: 15; J gene: TRBJ1-4; V gene: TRBV5-4; D gene: TRBD1; clone size: NA; CDR3 protein: CASSLQGPANEKLFF; CDR3 DNA: TGTGCCAGCAGCCTACAGGGGCCGGCTAATGAAAAACTGTTTTTT
CDR3 length: 13; J gene: TRBJ1-5; V gene: TRBV19; D gene: NA; clone size: NA; CDR3 protein: CASTGGGNQPQHF; CDR3 DNA: TGTGCCAGTACGGGAGGGGGCAATCAGCCCCAGCATTTT
CDR3 length: 16; J gene: TRBJ1-4; V gene: TRBV4-2; D gene: TRBD1; clone size: NA; CDR3 protein: CASSQADRGTSEKLFF; CDR3 DNA: TGTGCCAGCAGCCAAGCGGACAGGGGGACGAGTGAAAAACTGTTTTTT
CDR3 length: 15; J gene: TRBJ2-6; V gene: TRBV6-5; D gene: TRBD1; clone size: NA; CDR3 protein: CASSRQGTGANVLTF; CDR3 DNA: TGTGCCAGCAGTCGACAGGGAACTGGGGCCAACGTCCTGACTTTC